Shown below are 32 T cell receptor beta chains from a single sample sequenced in a study of cytomegalovirus exposure and HLA in healthy donors. 13 Jbeta primers and 60 Vbeta primers were used for the PCR. Clones were read by immunoSEQ multiplex PCR, and TCRdb kept only the in-frame ones, dropping some. Found here are about 200,000 clones; the top ten clones hold approximately 0.74%. The sample taken for sequencing was PBMCs. The receptors come from a boy aged 10-17 years in good health and CMV-seronegative.

This chain links TRBV19 with TRBJ1-5; D uncertain. Germline-derived CDR1 and CDR2 are LNHDA and SQIVND (reference sequence). The CDR3 totals 15 residues. With 5 bases removed from V and 7 bases from J, the gap between germline ends came to 18 bases. The CDR3 coding sequence is TGTGCCAGTAGTGAAGTATGGGGAGAAGGCCAGCCCCAGCATTTT. This encodes CASSEVWGEGQPQHF.

The rearrangement links TRBV30 to TRBJ1-6; 7 bases line up with TRBD1. With V trimmed by 8 bases and J by 0 bases, 7 bases remained unmatched. This CDR3 contains 15 residues. In germline, CDR1 is GTSNPN, CDR2 SVGIG (reference sequence). The CDR3 is CAGSQGDSYNSPLHF. Written as DNA, the CDR3 is TGTGCCGGCAGTCAGGGGGACTCCTATAATTCACCCCTCCACTTT.

CDR3 amino acids: CASSGTGYEQYF. The CDR3 bases are TGTGCCAGCAGCGGGACAGGGTACGAGCAGTACTTC. The rearrangement uses TRBV7-8 and TRBJ2-7, with 9 bases lining up with TRBD1. Trimming at V came to 5 bases and at J to 4 bases, leaving 0 bases not matched to a gene. Looked up from germline, CDR1 is SGHVS and CDR2 is FQNEAQ. The CDR3 spans 12 residues.

The rearrangement joins TRBV2 to TRBJ2-7; tentatively, D is TRBD2 (6 bases). Germline-derived CDR1 and CDR2 are SNHLY and FYNNEI. Trimming shortened V by 3 bases and J by 6 bases, and 15 bases separated the two germline ends. This CDR3 comprises 14 residues. CDR3: CASSEGGAMGEQYF. CDR3 DNA: TGTGCCAGCAGTGAGGGCGGGGCCATGGGCGAGCAGTACTTC.

The CDR3 coding sequence is TGTGCCAGCAGCTTAGTTCCCAGGATGAACACTGAAGCTTTCTTT. Translating gives CASSLVPRMNTEAFF. The J gene is TRBJ1-1, the V gene TRBV7-9; D not resolved. This CDR3 is built from 15 residues. V was cut by 1 base and J by 0 bases, with 9 bases left in between. Germline loops: CDR1 SEHNR, CDR2 FQNEAQ (reference sequence).

The V gene is TRBV7-7, the J gene TRBJ2-2; 10 bases map to TRBD2. There are 18 residues in the CDR3. The germline gives CDR1 SSHAT, CDR2 FNYEAQ (reference sequence). With 2 bases clipped from V and 0 bases from J, the junction kept 6 bases outside the gene matches. The CDR3 loop reads CASSLLGAGGPNTGELFF. The CDR3 nucleotides are TGTGCCAGCAGCTTATTGGGAGCGGGGGGGCCGAACACCGGGGAGCTGTTTTTT.

The chain uses TRBV7-9 and TRBJ1-4; 8 bases map to TRBD1. V gave up 3 bases and J gave up 8 bases; unmatched junction bases: 11. The CDR3 is 16 residues long. Germline-derived CDR1 and CDR2 are SEHNR and FQNEAQ (reference sequence). The CDR3 loop reads CASSFVYRGEGEKLFF. As DNA, the CDR3 is TGTGCCAGCAGCTTCGTCTACAGGGGGGAGGGGGAAAAACTGTTTTTT.

The V call is TRBV10-2, the J call TRBJ1-2, with 7 nucleotides matching TRBD1. J gave up 0 bases and V 7 bases, and 2 bases lay outside the gene matches. CDR1 is WSHSY and CDR2 is SAAADI in the germline V gene. This CDR3 is 13 amino acids long. CDR3 sequence reads: CASTGGPNYGYTF. CDR3 in DNA: TGCGCCAGCACAGGGGGGCCTAACTATGGCTACACCTTC.

The chain joins TRBV2 to TRBJ2-3; D not certain. CDR3 length equals 15 residues. CDR1 is SNHLY, CDR2 FYNNEI, per germline. With 6 bases removed from V and 2 bases from J, the gap between germline ends came to 15 bases. CDR3 region: CASRGSTYSTDTQYF. In nucleotides, the CDR3 is TGTGCCAGCAGGGGCAGTACCTACTCCACAGATACGCAGTATTTT.

This rearrangement joins TRBV10-3 to TRBJ2-1; D may be TRBD2 (5 bases). Trimming took off 2 bases at V and 5 bases at J, with 10 bases between the two ends. Germline V gene lookup returns CDR1 ENHRY and CDR2 SYGVKD. The CDR3 is made up of 14 amino acids. CDR3 nucleotides: TGTGCCATCAGTGAGCGCGGGTATGACAATGAGCAGTTCTTC. This gives the protein CAISERGYDNEQFF.

The rearrangement links TRBV7-2 to TRBJ1-2; 8 bases are shared with TRBD1. The length of the CDR3 is 15 residues. CDR1 is SGHTA, CDR2 FQGNSA, per germline. V lost 6 bases and J lost 2; bases outside the gene matches: 8. The CDR3 loop is CASSSPRGQNYGYTF. As DNA, the CDR3 is TGTGCCAGCAGTAGCCCCAGGGGGCAGAACTATGGCTACACCTTC.

The rearrangement uses TRBV5-1 and TRBJ1-1, with D unresolved. The length of the CDR3 is 13 residues. Trimming removed 0 bases at V and 6 bases at J, with 9 bases between. Germline CDR1 SGHRS, CDR2 YFSETQ. The CDR3 DNA reads TGCGCCAGCAGCTTGGGGGCCCGATCTGAAGCTTTCTTT. Its translation is CASSLGARSEAFF. The full variable domain, its missing parts supplied by reference TRBV5-1 and TRBJ1-1, is KAGVTQTPRYLIKTRGQQVTLSCSPISGHRSVSWYQQTPGQGLQFLFEYFSETQRNKGNFPGRFSGRQFSNSRSEMNVSTLELGDSALYLCASSLGARSEAFFGQGTRLTVV.

V usage is TRBV6-1 and J usage is TRBJ2-3; 7 nucleotides agree with TRBD1. The trim removed 5 bases at V and 4 bases at J, leaving 6 bases unmatched. The CDR3 length is 14 residues. Germline V CDR1 and CDR2: MNHNS, SASEGT. The CDR3 nucleotides read TGTGCCAGCAGTCTTCGGACAGGTGCAGATACGCAGTATTTT. It codes for CASSLRTGADTQYF.

The chain recombines TRBV2 with TRBJ2-2, with 8 bases aligning to TRBD2. Germline trimming cut 4 bases from V and 4 bases from J; bases unmatched to any gene: 8. Germline lookup yields CDR1 SNHLY and CDR2 FYNNEI. The CDR3 is made up of 16 amino acids. The CDR3 bases are TGTGCCAGCAGTGCTTATCGGGGGGGGGTCACCGGGGAGCTGTTTTTT. Protein: CASSAYRGGVTGELFF.

This chain uses TRBV2 with TRBJ1-1, with unresolved D. Germline V CDR1 and CDR2: SNHLY, FYNNEI. The CDR3 has 15 residues. Trimming stripped 2 bases from V and 5 bases from J, with 15 bases between. The CDR3 DNA follows: TGTGCCAGCAGTGAATGGGAGGAGGTGGGGACTGAAGCTTTCTTT. Its translation: CASSEWEEVGTEAFF.

The gene calls are TRBV28 and TRBJ2-5; D gene unclear. The germline gives CDR1 MDHEN, CDR2 SYDVKM. Trimming shortened V by 5 bases and J by 4 bases, and 20 bases separated the two germline ends. The CDR3 has 16 residues. The CDR3 sequence: CASSPQPLRGGETQYF. The CDR3 DNA reads TGTGCCAGCAGTCCGCAACCACTTAGAGGCGGAGAGACCCAGTACTTC.

V usage is TRBV7-5 and J usage is TRBJ1-5. TRBV7-5 has pseudogene status. The CDR3 loop spans 15 amino acids. The CDR3 is CARSLRSRERGPQHF. CDR3 sequence (DNA): TGTGCCAGAAGCTTAAGGTCAAGGGAGAGAGGGCCCCAGCATTTT.

This rearrangement joins TRBV2 to TRBJ1-2; D possibly corresponds to TRBD1 (6 bases). This CDR3 is built from 13 residues. Deletions cut 11 bases from V and 4 bases from J, with 17 bases between. The germline gives CDR1 SNHLY, CDR2 FYNNEI. The chain's CDR3 is CAGSGVVSYGYTF. The CDR3 coding sequence is TGTGCCGGATCAGGGGTTGTTAGCTATGGCTACACCTTC.

This chain links TRBV9 with TRBJ1-1; D is unclear. Germline CDR1 SGDLS, CDR2 YYNGEE. This CDR3 spans 16 amino acids. Trimming cost V 7 bases and J 2 bases, with 21 bases left between them. This chain's CDR3 is CASSPFSGLSNTEAFF. The CDR3 bases are TGTGCCAGCTCCCCCTTTAGTGGGCTGTCTAACACTGAAGCTTTCTTT.

The chain combines TRBV9 with TRBJ2-3; 11 bases are shared with TRBD2. Germline V CDR1 and CDR2: SGDLS, YYNGEE. Germline trimming cut 1 base from V and 6 bases from J; bases unmatched to any gene: 4. The CDR3 covers 15 residues. This chain's CDR3 is CASSVQASGGDTQYF. The CDR3 DNA reads TGTGCCAGCAGCGTACAGGCTAGCGGGGGGGATACGCAGTATTTT.

The chain joins TRBV6-4 to TRBJ1-1; D uncertain. The CDR3 totals 13 residues. Between the trimmed V and J ends, which lost 3 bases and 1 base, there was a span of 6 bases. Germline V gives CDR1 MRHNA, CDR2 SNTAGT. The CDR3 region has the DNA TGTGCCAGCAGTGAACAGAAGAACACTGAAGCTTTCTTT. Translation gives CASSEQKNTEAFF.

The chain is built from TRBV14 and TRBJ2-3; maybe TRBD1 (6 bases). This CDR3 has 14 amino acids. CDR1 SGHDN and CDR2 FVKESK come from the germline V gene. The V end lost 1 base, the J end lost 4 bases, and 9 bases lay between the germline ends. The DNA of the CDR3 is TGTGCCAGCAGCCAAGCAGGGGCAGCAGATACGCAGTATTTT. This encodes CASSQAGAADTQYF. Complete variable domain (other parts from reference TRBV14 and TRBJ2-3): EAGVTQFPSHSVIEKGQTVTLRCDPISGHDNLYWYRRVMGKEIKFLLHFVKESKQDESGMPNNRFLAERTGGTYSTLKVQPAELEDSGVYFCASSQAGAADTQYFGPGTRLTVL.

The V and J genes are TRBV7-2 and TRBJ2-6; 8 bases fit TRBD2. The V and J ends lost 5 bases and 0 bases, in that order; junction bases with no gene match: 3. The CDR3 extends over 16 amino acids. Germline CDR1 is SGHTA and CDR2 is FQGNSA. Here the CDR3 DNA reads TGTGCCAGCAGCCCGGGGGGGAGCTCTGGGGCCAACGTCCTGACTTTC. Translating gives CASSPGGSSGANVLTF.

Note on this clone: Distinct nucleotide sequences in the sample also encode this CDR3. V usage is TRBV9 and J usage is TRBJ2-5; maybe TRBD1 (6 bases). Germline assignment: CDR1 SGDLS and CDR2 YYNGEE. CDR3 length equals 13 residues. Trimming took 0 bases from V and 3 from J, leaving 6 bases between them. CDR3: CASSVGTEETQYF. CDR3 coding DNA: TGTGCCAGCAGCGTAGGGACAGAAGAGACCCAGTACTTC.

The chain combines TRBV5-1 with TRBJ2-2, with 11 bases that match TRBD2. Germline CDR1 SGHRS, CDR2 YFSETQ. The CDR3 is 19 residues long. J gave up 2 bases and V 0 bases, and 9 bases lay outside the gene matches. CDR3 nucleotides: TGCGCCAGCAGCTTGGTGTTAGCGGGGGGGCCGTCTAACACCGGGGAGCTGTTTTTT. Residues: CASSLVLAGGPSNTGELFF.

The chain combines TRBV2 with TRBJ1-2; 8 bases are a match to TRBD1. The CDR3 consists of 15 residues. V was clipped by 6 bases and J by 2 bases; unmatched bases: 8. Germline CDR1 and CDR2: SNHLY and FYNNEI. This CDR3 reads CASSKGGTGNYGYTF. CDR3 bases: TGTGCCAGCAGCAAAGGAGGGACAGGAAACTATGGCTACACCTTC.

The rearrangement joins TRBV5-3 to TRBJ1-3; 9 nucleotides line up with TRBD1. TRBV5-3 is flagged as an ORF with uncertain function. The CDR3 has 19 residues. J gave up 0 bases and V 2 bases, and 12 bases lay outside the gene matches. The CDR3 spells CARSFRDRVGYFSGNTIYF. The CDR3 DNA sequence: TGTGCCAGAAGCTTTAGGGACAGGGTAGGATATTTCTCTGGAAACACCATATATTTT.

The V gene is TRBV6-1, the J gene TRBJ1-2, with 7 positions matching TRBD1. V shed 6 bases, J shed 2 bases, and the junction held 9 bases outside the gene matches. Looked up from germline, CDR1 is MNHNS and CDR2 is SASEGT. This CDR3 is 15 amino acids long. CDR3 bases: TGTGCCAGCAGCGCGAGACAGGGCGTCAACTATGGCTACACCTTC. Translation: CASSARQGVNYGYTF.

V usage is TRBV5-1 and J usage is TRBJ1-5; D gene ambiguous. The length of the CDR3 is 15 residues. The germline V gene encodes CDR1 SGHRS and CDR2 YFSETQ. The V end was cut by 4 bases, the J end by 1 base, with 12 bases between. In DNA, the CDR3 is TGCGCCAGCAGCCCGGGTCAATGGAGCAATCAGCCCCAGCATTTT. Translating it yields CASSPGQWSNQPQHF.

The chain links TRBV6-5 to TRBJ1-2, with 8 bases aligning to TRBD1. CDR3 size: 12 residues. V shed 6 bases, J shed 8 bases, and the junction held 5 bases outside the gene matches. From germline, CDR1 is MNHEY and CDR2 SVGAGI. The CDR3 bases are TGTGCCAGCAGGACAGGGGCGGGGGGCTACACCTTC. Protein sequence: CASRTGAGGYTF.

The CDR3 nucleotides are TGTGCCAGCAGTGATCTTGGAGGGACTGAAGCTTTCTTT. This codes for CASSDLGGTEAFF. The genes are TRBV2 and TRBJ1-1; D unresolved. V dropped 3 bases and J dropped 5 bases, with 10 bases sitting between them. This CDR3 contains 13 residues. The germline CDR1 and CDR2 sequences are SNHLY and FYNNEI.

V gene TRBV11-2 combines with J gene TRBJ1-1, with D possibly matching TRBD1 (5 bases). V was trimmed by 5 bases and J by 5 bases, leaving 18 bases between them. This CDR3 region has 15 residues. The germline CDR1 and CDR2 sequences are SGHAT and FQNNGV. CDR3 sequence reads: CASSDLRGGRTEAFF. The CDR3 DNA sequence: TGTGCCAGCAGCGACCTTCGGGGGGGACGGACTGAAGCTTTCTTT.